Listed here are 9 T cell receptor beta chains from one sample, sequenced in a study of blood T cell repertoires in COVID-19. Repertoires were generated with immunoSEQ multiplex PCR, while TCRdb's copy carries only in-frame clones and drops some. Of roughly 260,000 clones listed, approximately 85% are singletons. What was sequenced was PBMCs or T cells enriched from blood (not recorded which). The source is a woman between 45 and 60 years old who had recovered from COVID-19.

This sequence joins TRBV7-2 and TRBJ2-2; no firm D call. The germline V gene encodes CDR1 SGHTA and CDR2 FQGNSA. The ends were cut back, 1 base at V and 7 bases at J, with 10 bases in the middle. There are 14 residues in the CDR3. CDR3 in amino acids: CASSLGGGGGELFF. The DNA for the CDR3 is TGTGCCAGCAGCTTAGGAGGCGGCGGCGGGGAGCTGTTTTTT.

The chain uses TRBV7-8 and TRBJ2-7; a weak D match, TRBD1 (6 bases). The germline CDR1 and CDR2 sequences are SGHVS and FQNEAQ. The CDR3 is made up of 13 amino acids. Trimming took off 5 bases at V and 4 bases at J, with 12 bases between the two ends. The CDR3 nucleotides read TGTGCCAGCAGCATCTTCAGGGGATACGAGCAGTACTTC. This gives the protein CASSIFRGYEQYF.

The gene calls are TRBV5-6 and TRBJ1-2; maybe TRBD1 (6 bases). Germline V gene sequence: CDR1 SGHDT, CDR2 YYEEEE. The germline V and J ends were trimmed by 5 bases and 6 bases, with 11 bases remaining between them. The CDR3 is 12 residues long. The DNA of the CDR3 is TGTGCCAGCAGGGGATACAGGGATGGCTACACCTTC. This codes for CASRGYRDGYTF.

This clone was counted a few times. The chain recombines TRBV18 with TRBJ2-1, with 7 bases lining up with TRBD2. Per germline, CDR1 KGHSH and CDR2 LQKENI. The junction had 10 bases not matched to a gene; V was cut back by 1 base and J by 4 bases. This CDR3 has 17 amino acids. The CDR3 DNA is TGTGCCAGCTCACCACAGTCGACTAGCAGACAGTACAATGAGCAGTTCTTC. Residues: CASSPQSTSRQYNEQFF.

V gene TRBV3-1 (or the pseudogene TRBV3-2) combines with J gene TRBJ1-1; the D gene is possibly TRBD1 (6 bases). CDR3 length: 15 residues. Germline-derived CDR1 and CDR2 are LGHDT and YNNKEL (reference sequence). Trimming shortened V by 3 bases and J by 0 bases, and 11 bases separated the two germline ends. The CDR3 DNA reads as TGTGCCAGCAGCCAGGCCGGGACATTGAACACTGAAGCTTTCTTT. This translates into CASSQAGTLNTEAFF.

The rearrangement joins TRBV28 to TRBJ1-2; possible D gene TRBD1, 6 bases. The germline V and J ends were trimmed by 5 bases and 4 bases, with 17 bases remaining between them. CDR1 is MDHEN and CDR2 is SYDVKM in the germline V gene. This CDR3 comprises 15 residues. In DNA, the CDR3 is TGTGCCAGCAGTACCCTCGGGGGGCAATCCTATGGCTACACCTTC. It translates to CASSTLGGQSYGYTF.

J is TRBJ1-1 and V is TRBV5-1, with D possibly TRBD1 on 6 matching bases. Per germline, CDR1 SGHRS and CDR2 YFSETQ. The CDR3 is 15 amino acids. The V end lost 4 bases, the J end lost 1 base, and 14 bases lay between the germline ends. As DNA, the CDR3 is TGCGCCAGCAGCCGAGATCCGACAGGGAACACTGAAGCTTTCTTT. Translation gives CASSRDPTGNTEAFF.

Written as DNA, the CDR3 is TGTGCCAGCAGCTTGGCCAGGGTCAATGAGCAGTTCTTC. Amino acid sequence: CASSLARVNEQFF. The V and J genes are TRBV5-4 and TRBJ2-1; D is possibly TRBD1 (5 bases). Germline CDR1 reads SGHNT; CDR2 reads YYREEE (reference sequence). The CDR3 is 13 amino acids. V was shortened by 0 bases and J by 6 bases, with 7 bases between the two germline ends.

The V gene is TRBV11-3, the J gene TRBJ2-7; TRBD2 aligns across 11 bases. Germline loops: CDR1 SGHNT, CDR2 YENEEA. V lost 5 bases, J lost 2 bases, and 8 bases stayed unmatched. This CDR3 region has 16 residues. CDR3 sequence reads: CASSPTGTSGPYEQYF. The CDR3 DNA follows: TGTGCCAGCAGCCCAACCGGGACTAGCGGCCCCTACGAGCAGTACTTC.